A selection of T cell receptor beta chains follows, all from one sample in a study of shared clonotypes between healthy human individuals. Measured with immunoSEQ multiplex PCR; TCRdb has only the in-frame clones, and not every one. The data show about 2.3 million clones, 80% to 95% seen once. Sample: naive CD4+ T cells from PBMCs. Receptors were obtained from a man younger than 35 in good health. Some clones in this sample may be carry-over from other donors' samples. The CDR3 runs from the conserved cysteine through the conserved F or W. A D gene is named only where the DNA matches it firmly. A row's size may be missing; if present it is once, few, many or a size class.

j_gene | abundance | d_gene | v_gene | CDR3nt | CDR3aa
TRBJ2-7 | - | - | TRBV7-9 | TGTGCCAGCAGCTCATACTACGAGCAGTACTTC | CASSSYYEQYF
TRBJ2-7 | - | - | TRBV5-5 | TGTGCCAGCAGCTTGGGGCCGGTCACCGGCTACGAGCAGTACTTC | CASSLGPVTGYEQYF
TRBJ1-5 | - | - | TRBV7-8 | TGTGCCAGCAGGGAGGGCAATCAGCCCCAGCATTTT | CASREGNQPQHF
TRBJ2-2 | - | TRBD2 | TRBV9 | TGTGCCAGCAGCGTAATGTCACCGGGACTAGGGAACACCGGGGAGCTGTTTTTT | CASSVMSPGLGNTGELFF
TRBJ2-1 | - | - | TRBV5-1 | TGCGCCAGCAGCTTGGCTCTCGGCAGGGTCTCCTACAATGAGCAGTTCTTC | CASSLALGRVSYNEQFF
TRBJ2-1 | once | - | TRBV2 | TGTGCCAGCAGTGAAGTTGGGAGTGCCTACAATGAGCAGTTCTTC | CASSEVGSAYNEQFF
TRBJ2-1 | - | TRBD1 | TRBV7-9 | TGTGCCAGCAGCATTAGACAGGGGGAGGTCAATGAGCAGTTCTTC | CASSIRQGEVNEQFF
TRBJ1-4 | - | TRBD1 | TRBV29-1 | TGCAGCGTTTCTTATTCCAGGGGGAGCGGGGAAAAACTGTTTTTT | CSVSYSRGSGEKLFF
TRBJ2-1 | - | TRBD2 | TRBV13 | TGTGCCAGCAGCTTAGGGGGACTAGCGGGCCCAAATGAGCAGTTCTTC | CASSLGGLAGPNEQFF
TRBJ1-3 | - | - | TRBV19 | TGTGCCAGTAGCTATTCCCCCTCTGGAAACACCATATATTTT | CASSYSPSGNTIYF
TRBJ2-3 | - | TRBD1 | TRBV5-6 | TGTGCCAGCAGCTTTGGGGGGACAGGCCCCGGAGATACGCAGTATTTT | CASSFGGTGPGDTQYF
TRBJ2-3 | - | TRBD2 | TRBV28 | TGTGCCAGCAGTTCGACTAGCGGTAGCACAGATACGCAGTATTTT | CASSSTSGSTDTQYF
TRBJ2-7 | - | - | TRBV18 | TGTGCCAGCTCACCACCCGGGACCCGCGATCACGAGCAGTACTTC | CASSPPGTRDHEQYF
TRBJ2-7 | - | - | TRBV9 | TGTGCCAGCAGCGTCTCGGACAGGGTAGCGGGCGAGCAGTACTTC | CASSVSDRVAGEQYF
TRBJ1-1 | - | - | TRBV5-1 | TGCGCCAGCAGCGTCCCACAGGGAGCAGCTTTCTTT | CASSVPQGAAFF
TRBJ2-7 | - | - | TRBV28 | TGTGCCAGCAGCCACAATCCCGCTTACGAGCAGTACTTC | CASSHNPAYEQYF
TRBJ1-5 | - | - | TRBV6-1 | TGTGCCAGCAGTGATAAGACAGGATATCAGCCCCAGCATTTT | CASSDKTGYQPQHF
TRBJ2-7 | - | TRBD2 | TRBV6-4 | TGTGCCTTTAGCGGGGACGAGCAGTACTTC | CAFSGDEQYF
TRBJ2-3 | once | - | TRBV7-8 | TGTGCCAGCACTCACTACAGGGTCCCAAGCACAGATACGCAGTATTTT | CASTHYRVPSTDTQYF
TRBJ1-4 | - | TRBD1 | TRBV27 | TGTGCCAGCAGTCCGATAGGACAGGGGGCTGAAAAACTGTTTTTT | CASSPIGQGAEKLFF